The subject of this entry is one TCR beta chain. Its specificity is not known. TCRdb's table, derived via immunoSEQ multiplex PCR, lists solely in-frame clones and lacks some. The table lists about 73,000 clones, 60% to 75% of them singletons. The germline V gene has CDR1 LNHNV and CDR2 YYDKDF (reference sequence). This CDR3 has 14 residues. Trimming shortened V by 0 bases and J by 5 bases, and 10 bases separated the two germline ends. The source of the sample is a study of vaccination effects on CD4 cells after COVID-19. After expansion with viral peptide pools in the ViraFEST assay, antigen-specific CD4+ T cells were sequenced. Following culture for more than 9 days, CD4+ T cells were isolated. None of these healthy vaccinees had been infected with SARS-CoV-2 before vaccination.

This chain connects TRBV15 to TRBJ1-1, with TRBD1 as a possible D gene (6 bases). This clonotype was obtained from a human donor who received a COVID-19 vaccine. This specimen consisted of CD4+ T cells from PBMCs cultured with HCoV-NL63 spike peptides, obtained before COVID-19 vaccination. As DNA, the CDR3 is TGTGCCACCAGCAGAGATTCAACAGGGACTGAAGCTTTCTTT. This codes for CATSRDSTGTEAFF.